This T cell receptor beta chain was sequenced for a study of shared clonotypes between healthy human individuals. Turning to the study itself: A couple of women and three men aged 18 to 49 made up the donors.

This table comes from immunoSEQ multiplex PCR, and its TCRdb copy is limited to in-frame clones, with some not included. The top ten hold about 0.41% of the sample, which has approximately 2,300,000 clones, around 90% seen once. All donors were healthy HIV-negative adults lacking recent acute infections or vaccinations. The sample holds a few counts of this clone. Its matching antigen is unknown. Whole-study findings and limits: Approximately 5.3% was the fraction of naive CD4 clonotypes found shared across a few donors. Compared with memory subsets, naive subsets generally had larger estimated richness.

V lost 6 bases, J lost 8 bases, and 9 bases stayed unmatched. In germline, CDR1 is LNHDA, CDR2 SQIVND (reference sequence). The CDR3 totals 14 residues. Sequencing used naive CD4+ T cells from PBMCs. Subset: CD45RA+ positively selected. The chain is built from TRBV19 and TRBJ1-4; 7 nucleotides line up with TRBD1. The sequence came from a young man in good health. Some clones in this sample may be carry-over from other donors' samples. DNA for the CDR3: TGTGCCAGTAGGAAGGACAGGAGGGGGGAAAAACTGTTTTTT. Translating it yields CASRKDRRGEKLFF.